These 3 T cell receptor beta chains were sequenced from one sample in a study of blood T cell repertoires in COVID-19. The method was immunoSEQ multiplex PCR; TCRdb's version includes in-frame clones alone and lacks a portion of them. The sample contains 130,000 or so clones, around nine tenths of which appear only once. The sample taken for sequencing was peripheral blood. All receptors come from a human donor in a cohort sampled during active COVID-19.

The chain uses TRBV7-6 and TRBJ2-5, with D hard to call. Germline V gives CDR1 SGHVS, CDR2 FNYEAQ. CDR3 length: 16 residues. Trimming shortened V by 9 bases and J by 2 bases, and 22 bases separated the two germline ends. CDR3 protein: CASSRFGFNPQETQYF. The CDR3 DNA sequence: TGTGCCAGTTCCCGATTTGGCTTCAACCCTCAAGAGACCCAGTACTTC. The full variable domain, in which reference TRBV7-6 and TRBJ2-5 provide the parts outside the CDR3, is GAGVSQSPRYKVTKRGQDVALRCDPISGHVSLYWYRQALGQGPEFLTYFNYEAQQDKSGLPNDRFSAERPEGSISTLTIQRTEQRDSAMYRCASSRFGFNPQETQYFGPGTRLLVL.

The genes are TRBV5-1 and TRBJ2-3; TRBD2 agrees at 12 bases. V lost 3 bases to trimming and J lost 4 bases; unmatched junction nucleotides: 9. The CDR3 consists of 17 residues. Germline V CDR1 and CDR2: SGHRS, YFSETQ. The CDR3 coding sequence is TGCGCCAGCAGCTACCCTAGCGGGAGGGCCCTCGCAGATACGCAGTATTTT. This codes for CASSYPSGRALADTQYF.

The V and J genes are TRBV28 and TRBJ2-7; D perhaps matches TRBD1 (5 bases). Deletions cut 10 bases from V and 2 bases from J, with 9 bases between. Germline values: CDR1 MDHEN, CDR2 SYDVKM. This CDR3 comprises 11 residues. The CDR3 bases are TGTGCCATTGGGGCAACCTACGAGCAGTACTTC. Translation: CAIGATYEQYF.